This TCR beta chain was documented in a study of shared clonotypes between healthy human individuals. Study as a whole: The cohort comprised a couple of women and a few men. Their ages spanned 18 to 49 years.

The CDR3 extends over 13 amino acids. The V gene end was trimmed by 4 bases and the J gene end by 6 bases; junction bases not matched to a gene: 5. Per germline, CDR1 SNHLY and CDR2 FYNNEI. Using immunoSEQ multiplex PCR, the repertoire was profiled, and TCRdb retains in-frame clones only, with some absent. This sample has around 1.6 million clones, with 95% to 99% found just once. This chain uses TRBV2 with TRBJ1-2; 7 nucleotides agree with TRBD1. The sample was naive CD4+ T cells sorted from blood. The subset denotes: CD45RA+ positively selected. The clonotype originates from a man aged 25 to 45 in good health. As DNA, the CDR3 is TGTGCCAGCAGTGGGACCACAGGGGATGGCTACACCTTC. Translating gives CASSGTTGDGYTF.